A single sample is the source of the 21 T cell receptor beta chains below, sequenced in a study of blood T cell repertoires in COVID-19. Sequencing used immunoSEQ multiplex PCR; TCRdb keeps in-frame clones, though not all of them. The sample has around 130,000 clones; approximately 83% are singletons. The sequenced sample was peripheral blood. The receptors stem from a woman aged 50 to 60 who had recovered from COVID-19.

This sequence joins TRBV19 and TRBJ2-6; tentative D call: TRBD1 (6 bases). Germline V gene lookup returns CDR1 LNHDA and CDR2 SQIVND (reference sequence). The CDR3 runs to 16 residues. Trimming pared 5 bases from V and 2 bases from J, leaving 13 bases between. The CDR3 reads CASSSEGGPGANVLTF. CDR3 coding DNA: TGTGCCAGTAGTTCGGAAGGGGGTCCTGGGGCCAACGTCCTGACTTTC. Filled out from reference TRBV19 and TRBJ2-6, the complete variable domain reads DGGITQSPKYLFRKEGQNVTLSCEQNLNHDAMYWYRQDPGQGLRLIYYSQIVNDFQKGDIAEGYSVSREKKESFPLTVTSAQKNPTAFYLCASSSEGGPGANVLTFGAGSRLTVL.

The chain carries TRBV4-2 and TRBJ2-7; weak D call: TRBD1 (7 bases). V dropped 1 base and J dropped 7 bases, with 14 bases sitting between them. Germline CDR1 is LGHNA and CDR2 is YNFKEQ. This CDR3 has 14 residues. The CDR3 protein is CASSQGGGGDEQYF. For the CDR3, the DNA is TGTGCCAGCAGCCAAGGTGGAGGGGGCGATGAGCAGTACTTC.

The chain employs TRBV4-1 and TRBJ2-3, with a weak D call TRBD2 (6 bases). V was shortened by 3 bases and J by 6 bases, with 13 bases between the two germline ends. CDR1 and CDR2 (germline): MGHRA, YSYEKL. The length of the CDR3 is 14 residues. The CDR3 nucleotides are TGCGCCAGCAGCCAGACTAGGGTGGGGGATACGCAGTATTTT. It translates to CASSQTRVGDTQYF.

The genes are TRBV9 and TRBJ2-1; 7 bases align to TRBD1. The CDR3 spans 16 residues. In germline, CDR1 is SGDLS, CDR2 YYNGEE. V lost 7 bases to trimming and J lost 1 base; unmatched junction nucleotides: 11. The DNA for the CDR3 is TGTGCCAGCCGAATCGGACAGGAAAAATCCTACAATGAGCAGTTCTTC. This encodes CASRIGQEKSYNEQFF.

A single count supports this clone. V and J are TRBV11-2 and TRBJ2-5, with D perhaps TRBD2 (6 bases). CDR3 length: 17 residues. Germline V gene sequence: CDR1 SGHAT, CDR2 FQNNGV. Trimming shortened V by 5 bases and J by 2 bases, and 21 bases separated the two germline ends. The CDR3 region has the DNA TGTGCCAGCAGCCCCAAATTGGGTTGGAGGGAGCAAGAGACCCAGTACTTC. Protein product: CASSPKLGWREQETQYF.

The chain links TRBV12-2 to TRBJ1-5; the listed D gene, TRBD1, was not tested against the DNA. TRBV12-2 is classified as a pseudogene. This CDR3 is 16 amino acids long. The CDR3 region is CASRSEPGQAQQPQHF. The CDR3 DNA reads as TGTGCAAGTCGTTCAGAACCGGGACAGGCTCAACAGCCCCAGCATTTT.

The sample holds one count of this clone. The CDR3 spells CASSWGQGEVEQYF. The CDR3, as DNA: TGTGCCAGCAGCTGGGGACAGGGGGAAGTCGAGCAGTACTTC. V is TRBV5-4 and J is TRBJ2-7, with 11 positions matching TRBD1. Trimming cost V 3 bases and J 6 bases; bases outside gene matches: 5. The CDR3 spans 14 residues. Germline V gene data show CDR1 as SGHNT and CDR2 as YYREEE (reference sequence).

The chain recombines TRBV6-4 with TRBJ1-2, with 7 bases fitting TRBD1. Germline V gene lookup returns CDR1 MRHNA and CDR2 SNTAGT. The length of the CDR3 is 15 residues. V trimming: 1 base; J trimming: 4 bases; junction bases outside the gene matches: 6. Here the CDR3 DNA reads TGTGCCAGCAGTGACTACCCGGGACAGAGCTATGGCTACACCTTC. This sequence encodes CASSDYPGQSYGYTF.

V is TRBV5-1 and J is TRBJ1-6; no reliable D call. Germline V lookup: CDR1 SGHRS, CDR2 YFSETQ. V gave up 3 bases and J gave up 0 bases, with 7 bases separating them. The CDR3 is 15 amino acids. The CDR3 protein is CASSYSGSYNSPLHF. The CDR3 nucleotides read TGCGCCAGCAGCTACTCGGGCTCCTATAATTCACCCCTCCACTTT.

The chain couples TRBV4-1 to TRBJ2-3; the D gene is possibly TRBD2 (6 bases). The CDR3 consists of 18 residues. The germline gives CDR1 MGHRA, CDR2 YSYEKL. V was pared by 1 base and J by 0 bases, with 17 bases between. The CDR3 reads CASSQGPPGLTSTDTQYF. CDR3 DNA: TGCGCCAGCAGCCAAGGTCCCCCCGGACTAACTAGCACAGATACGCAGTATTTT.

This clone is deemed medium-sized. The rearrangement uses TRBV5-6 and TRBJ1-1; 11 positions match TRBD1. This CDR3 is 16 amino acids long. V trimming: 1 base; J trimming: 5 bases; junction bases outside the gene matches: 7. Germline loops: CDR1 SGHDT, CDR2 YYEEEE. The CDR3 nucleotides are TGTGCCAGCAGCTTGTATGGGACAGGGGGACGGACTGAAGCTTTCTTT. Its translation: CASSLYGTGGRTEAFF.

V is TRBV7-2 and J is TRBJ2-7; 7 bases line up with TRBD1. The germline gives CDR1 SGHTA, CDR2 FQGNSA. The CDR3 is made up of 15 amino acids. J was trimmed by 3 bases and V by 3 bases; bases with no gene match: 8. The CDR3 spells CASSFRQGQIYEQYF. The CDR3 DNA is TGTGCCAGCAGCTTCCGACAGGGTCAAATCTACGAGCAGTACTTC. Using reference TRBV7-2 and TRBJ2-7 for the parts outside the CDR3, the full variable domain is GAGVSQSPSNKVTEKGKDVELRCDPISGHTALYWYRQSLGQGLEFLIYFQGNSAPDKSGLPSDRFSAERTGGSVSTLTIQRTQQEDSAVYLCASSFRQGQIYEQYFGPGTRLTVT.

For the CDR3, the DNA is TGCGCCAGCTCGGACGGGACAGGGGAGGGCCGGGAGCTGTTTTTT. Translated, it gives CASSDGTGEGRELFF. This rearrangement joins TRBV5-1 to TRBJ2-2; 10 positions match TRBD1. V gave up 7 bases and J gave up 9 bases; unmatched junction bases: 12. The CDR3 totals 15 residues. The germline V gene has CDR1 SGHRS and CDR2 YFSETQ.

The CDR3 reads CASSQGASGGKGETQYF. The CDR3 DNA reads as TGCGCCAGCAGCCAGGGAGCCTCAGGGGGGAAGGGGGAGACCCAGTACTTC. J is TRBJ2-5 and V is TRBV4-3, with TRBD1 as a possible D gene (7 bases). V was shortened by 3 bases and J by 5 bases, with 22 bases between the two germline ends. This CDR3 has 17 residues. Germline-derived CDR1 and CDR2 are LGHNA and YSLEER.

The sample holds one count of this clone. The V call is TRBV7-6, the J call TRBJ1-5; 8 bases agree with TRBD1. V dropped 1 base and J dropped 2; count of bases not matched to a gene: 7. The CDR3 extends over 17 amino acids. Germline V CDR1 and CDR2: SGHVS, FNYEAQ. This CDR3 is CASSLGAGGGGNQPQHF. As DNA, the CDR3 is TGTGCCAGCAGCTTAGGGGCAGGGGGCGGAGGCAATCAGCCCCAGCATTTT.

The sample holds one count of this clone. The chain combines TRBV7-2 with TRBJ1-5; the D gene is possibly TRBD1 (6 bases). This CDR3 is built from 15 residues. Trimming stripped 4 bases from V and 5 bases from J, with 15 bases between. Germline V gives CDR1 SGHTA, CDR2 FQGNSA. As DNA, the CDR3 is TGTGCCAGCAGCTCTAAGGGGAGGGGGGATCAGCCCCAGCATTTT. This gives the protein CASSSKGRGDQPQHF.

This chain links TRBV5-6 with TRBJ1-2, with D possibly matching TRBD1 (6 bases). CDR1 is SGHDT and CDR2 is YYEEEE in the germline V gene. Trimming took off 4 bases at V and 8 bases at J, with 18 bases between the two ends. CDR3 length: 14 amino acids. The CDR3 bases are TGTGCCAGCAGCCTCTTTGCAGGGGCCGGGGGCTACACCTTC. Protein sequence: CASSLFAGAGGYTF.

The rearrangement uses TRBV4-1 and TRBJ1-2, with TRBD1 identical over 8 bases. The CDR3 has 16 amino acids. V was clipped by 2 bases and J by 8 bases; unmatched bases: 13. Germline V CDR1 and CDR2: MGHRA, YSYEKL. The CDR3 spells CASSQPRQGPRFGYTF. CDR3 coding DNA: TGCGCCAGCAGCCAACCCCGACAGGGGCCGCGATTCGGCTACACCTTC.

This rearrangement joins TRBV18 to TRBJ1-5, with TRBD1 matching 10 bases. Germline-derived CDR1 and CDR2 are KGHSH and LQKENI. The CDR3 contains 17 residues. V lost 4 bases, J lost 5 bases, and 11 bases stayed unmatched. This CDR3 is CASSRAVDRGLHQPQHF. Here the CDR3 DNA reads TGTGCCAGCTCACGAGCAGTAGACAGGGGGCTTCATCAGCCCCAGCATTTT.

This rearrangement joins TRBV7-2 to TRBJ2-5; D remains unclear. Germline assignment: CDR1 SGHTA and CDR2 FQGNSA. V was trimmed by 0 bases and J by 5 bases, leaving 7 bases between them. The CDR3 totals 13 residues. The CDR3, as DNA: TGTGCCAGCAGCTTAGCTAGTTTGGAGACCCAGTACTTC. Amino acids: CASSLASLETQYF.

The gene calls are TRBV7-3 and TRBJ2-1; 9 nucleotides line up with TRBD2. Looked up from germline, CDR1 is SGHTA and CDR2 is FQGTGA. Trimming removed 2 bases from V and 2 bases from J; junction bases left unmatched: 4. This CDR3 comprises 16 residues. As DNA, the CDR3 is TGTGCCAGCAGCTTATCTCGCGGGAGGGCCTACAATGAGCAGTTCTTC. Translating it yields CASSLSRGRAYNEQFF. Supplemented by reference TRBV7-3 and TRBJ2-1, the full variable domain reads GAGVSQTPSNKVTEKGKYVELRCDPISGHTALYWYRQSLGQGPEFLIYFQGTGAADDSGLPNDRFFAVRPEGSVSTLKIQRTERGDSAVYLCASSLSRGRAYNEQFFGPGTRLTVL.